The T cell receptor (beta chain) described here comes from a study of T cell clonality in common variable immunodeficiency. Details on this clone: What it binds is unknown. The read is 3 residues too short to cover the CDR3 end, so that end is filled in from the germline J gene.

Most patients and controls had Caucasian heritage. Each donor provided roughly 4.5 to 9 ml of heparinized whole blood. Study results and caveats: Compared with healthy controls, CVID subjects showed increased TCRbeta clonality, mostly in about a third. Fewer deletions and N-nucleotide insertions were reportedly seen in common variable immunodeficiency TCR beta sequences.

Some clones are missing from TCRdb's copy, which holds only in-frame ones; the method was immunoSEQ multiplex PCR. Altogether roughly 33,000 clones were found in the sample, and no singletons occur. The CDR3 runs 16 residues. Looked up from germline, CDR1 is LNHDA and CDR2 is SQIVND (reference sequence). Trimming at V came to 4 bases and at J to 2 bases, leaving 5 bases not matched to a gene. The source material was peripheral blood mononuclear cells. This clonotype was obtained from a human donor with common variable immunodeficiency. The rearrangement links TRBV19 to TRBJ1-6, with 7 bases lining up with TRBD1. CDR3 DNA, as far as it was read: TGTGCCAGTAGTACCTCGGACAGGACCTATAATTCACCC. Translating it yields CASSTSDRTYNSP. The whole CDR3 sequence is CASSTSDRTYNSPLHF.